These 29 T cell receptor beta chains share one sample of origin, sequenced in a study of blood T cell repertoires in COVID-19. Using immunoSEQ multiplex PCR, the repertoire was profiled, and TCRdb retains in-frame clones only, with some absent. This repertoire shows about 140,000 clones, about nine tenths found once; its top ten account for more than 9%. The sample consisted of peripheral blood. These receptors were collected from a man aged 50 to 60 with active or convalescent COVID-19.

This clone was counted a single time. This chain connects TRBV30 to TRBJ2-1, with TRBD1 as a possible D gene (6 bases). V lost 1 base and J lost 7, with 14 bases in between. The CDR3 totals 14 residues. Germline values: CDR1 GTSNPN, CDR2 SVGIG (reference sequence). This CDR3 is CAWSAQGIRNEQFF. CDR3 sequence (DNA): TGTGCCTGGAGTGCCCAGGGGATTAGGAATGAGCAGTTCTTC.

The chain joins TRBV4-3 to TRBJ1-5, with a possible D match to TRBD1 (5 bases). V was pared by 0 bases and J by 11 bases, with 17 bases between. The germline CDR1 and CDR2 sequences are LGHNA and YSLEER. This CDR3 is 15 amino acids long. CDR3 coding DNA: TGCGCCAGCAGCCAAGAGGCCGGGGCGGCGGGAGCCCAGCATTTT. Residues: CASSQEAGAAGAQHF.

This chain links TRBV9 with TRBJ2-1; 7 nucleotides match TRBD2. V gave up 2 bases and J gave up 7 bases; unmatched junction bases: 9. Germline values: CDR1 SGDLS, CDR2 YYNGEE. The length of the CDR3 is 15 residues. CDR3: CASSVGGAGWNEQFF. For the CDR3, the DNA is TGTGCCAGCAGCGTGGGCGGAGCGGGATGGAATGAGCAGTTCTTC.

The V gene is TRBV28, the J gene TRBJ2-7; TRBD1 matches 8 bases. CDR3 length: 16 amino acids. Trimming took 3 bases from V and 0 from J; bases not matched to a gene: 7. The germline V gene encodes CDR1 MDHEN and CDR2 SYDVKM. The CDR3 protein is CASSFAGGFYSYEQYF. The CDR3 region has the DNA TGTGCCAGCAGTTTCGCAGGGGGCTTTTACTCCTACGAGCAGTACTTC.

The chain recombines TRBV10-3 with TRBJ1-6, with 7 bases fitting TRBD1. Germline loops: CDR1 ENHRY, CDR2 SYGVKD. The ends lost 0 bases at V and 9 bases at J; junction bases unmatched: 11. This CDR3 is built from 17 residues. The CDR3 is CAISESASGTAFSPLHF. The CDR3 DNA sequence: TGTGCCATCAGTGAGTCGGCTTCCGGGACAGCCTTTTCACCCCTCCACTTT.

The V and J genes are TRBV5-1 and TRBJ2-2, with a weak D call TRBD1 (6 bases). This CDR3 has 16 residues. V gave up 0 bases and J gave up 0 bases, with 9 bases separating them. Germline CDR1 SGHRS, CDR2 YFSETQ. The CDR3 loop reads CASSLGQGSNTGELFF. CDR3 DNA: TGCGCCAGCAGCTTGGGGCAGGGGTCGAACACCGGGGAGCTGTTTTTT.

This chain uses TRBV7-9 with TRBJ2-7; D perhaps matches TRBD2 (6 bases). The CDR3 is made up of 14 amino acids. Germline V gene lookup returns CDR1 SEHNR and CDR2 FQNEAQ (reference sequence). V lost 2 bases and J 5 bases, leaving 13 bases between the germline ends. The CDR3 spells CASSLMGGSHEQYF. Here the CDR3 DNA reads TGTGCCAGCAGCTTAATGGGAGGCAGCCACGAGCAGTACTTC.

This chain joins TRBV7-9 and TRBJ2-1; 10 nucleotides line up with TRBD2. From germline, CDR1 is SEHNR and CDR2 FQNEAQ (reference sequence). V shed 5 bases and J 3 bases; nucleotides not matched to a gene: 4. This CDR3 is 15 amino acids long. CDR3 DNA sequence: TGTGCCAGCAGCCGTCTAGCGGGAGACTACAATGAGCAGTTCTTC. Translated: CASSRLAGDYNEQFF.

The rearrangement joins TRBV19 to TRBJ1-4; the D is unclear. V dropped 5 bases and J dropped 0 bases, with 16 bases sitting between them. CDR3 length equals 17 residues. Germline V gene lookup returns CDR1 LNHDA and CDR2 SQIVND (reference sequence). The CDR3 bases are TGTGCCAGTAGTGTGCCCGTCGGGTTTGCAACTAATGAAAAACTGTTTTTT. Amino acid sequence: CASSVPVGFATNEKLFF.

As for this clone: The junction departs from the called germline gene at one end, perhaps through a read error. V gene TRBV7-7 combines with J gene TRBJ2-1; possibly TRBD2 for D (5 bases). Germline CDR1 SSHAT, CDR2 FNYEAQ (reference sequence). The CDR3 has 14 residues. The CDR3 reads CASSLETGKGEQFF. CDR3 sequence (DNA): TGTGCTAGCAGCTTAGAAACCGGGAAGGGTGAGCAGTTCTTC.

CDR3 sequence (DNA): TGTGCCAGCAGCCCGACGGTAGCGGGATCCTACAATGAGCAGTTCTTC. Its translation: CASSPTVAGSYNEQFF. This chain uses TRBV5-5 with TRBJ2-1, with 8 nucleotides matching TRBD2. CDR1 SGHKS and CDR2 YYEKEE come from the germline V gene (reference sequence). The CDR3 sequence is 16 residues long. With 4 bases clipped from V and 1 base from J, the junction kept 7 bases outside the gene matches.

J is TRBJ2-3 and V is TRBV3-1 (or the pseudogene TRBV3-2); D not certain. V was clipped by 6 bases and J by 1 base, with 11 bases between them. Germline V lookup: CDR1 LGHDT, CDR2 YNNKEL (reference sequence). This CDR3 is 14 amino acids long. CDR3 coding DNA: TGTGCCAGCAGGGGCCCTAAGGGCACAGATACGCAGTATTTT. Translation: CASRGPKGTDTQYF.

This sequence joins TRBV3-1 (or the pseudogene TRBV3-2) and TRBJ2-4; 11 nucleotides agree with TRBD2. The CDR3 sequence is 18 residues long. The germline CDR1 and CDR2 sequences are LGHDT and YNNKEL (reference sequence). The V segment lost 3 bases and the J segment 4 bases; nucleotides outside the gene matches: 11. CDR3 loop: CASSHGISGRGSKNIQYF. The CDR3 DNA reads TGTGCCAGCAGCCACGGGATTAGCGGGAGGGGGTCTAAAAACATTCAGTACTTC.

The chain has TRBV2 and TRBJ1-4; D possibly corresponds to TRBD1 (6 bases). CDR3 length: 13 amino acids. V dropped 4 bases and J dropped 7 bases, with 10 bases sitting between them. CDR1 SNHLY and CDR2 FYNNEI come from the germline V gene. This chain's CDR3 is CASSGQVVEKLFF. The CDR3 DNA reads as TGTGCCAGCAGTGGACAGGTTGTTGAAAAACTGTTTTTT.

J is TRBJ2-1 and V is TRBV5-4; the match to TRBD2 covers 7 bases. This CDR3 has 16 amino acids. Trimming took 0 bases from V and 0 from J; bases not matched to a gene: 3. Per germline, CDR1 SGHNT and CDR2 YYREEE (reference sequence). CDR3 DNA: TGTGCCAGCAGCTTGGCGGGCGGGAGCTCCTACAATGAGCAGTTCTTC. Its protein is CASSLAGGSSYNEQFF.

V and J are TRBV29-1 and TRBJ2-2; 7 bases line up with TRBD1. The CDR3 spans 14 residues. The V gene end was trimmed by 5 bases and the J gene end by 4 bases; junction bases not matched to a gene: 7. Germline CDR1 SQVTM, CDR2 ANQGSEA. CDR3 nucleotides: TGCAGCGTTTTCGATAGGGGGCGCACCGGGGAGCTGTTTTTT. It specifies CSVFDRGRTGELFF.

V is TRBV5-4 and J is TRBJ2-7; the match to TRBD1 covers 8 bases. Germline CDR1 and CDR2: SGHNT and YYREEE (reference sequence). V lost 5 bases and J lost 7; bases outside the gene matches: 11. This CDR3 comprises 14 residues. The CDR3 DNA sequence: TGTGCCAGCAGAGCCGGGACAGGAGCGCTAGAGCAGTACTTC. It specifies CASRAGTGALEQYF.

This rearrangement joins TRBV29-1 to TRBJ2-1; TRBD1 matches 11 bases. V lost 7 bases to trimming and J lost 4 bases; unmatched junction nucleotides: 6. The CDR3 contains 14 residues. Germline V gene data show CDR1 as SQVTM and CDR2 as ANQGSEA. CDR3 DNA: TGCAGCGGTGGACAGGGGGCAAGATACAATGAGCAGTTCTTC. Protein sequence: CSGGQGARYNEQFF.

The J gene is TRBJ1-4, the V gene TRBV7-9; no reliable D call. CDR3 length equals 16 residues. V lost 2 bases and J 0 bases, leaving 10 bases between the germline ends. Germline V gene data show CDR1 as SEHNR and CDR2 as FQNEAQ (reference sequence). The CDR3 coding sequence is TGTGCCAGCAGCTTATTTGGTCGAGCAACTAATGAAAAACTGTTTTTT. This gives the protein CASSLFGRATNEKLFF.

The CDR3 DNA follows: TGTGCCAGCACCCCAGCGGGCGTTACCTACGAGCAGTACTTC. Amino acid sequence: CASTPAGVTYEQYF. The chain combines TRBV21-1 with TRBJ2-7; TRBD2 is taken as the D call from the table, unchecked against the DNA. TRBV21-1 is shown as a pseudogene. The CDR3 has 14 amino acids.

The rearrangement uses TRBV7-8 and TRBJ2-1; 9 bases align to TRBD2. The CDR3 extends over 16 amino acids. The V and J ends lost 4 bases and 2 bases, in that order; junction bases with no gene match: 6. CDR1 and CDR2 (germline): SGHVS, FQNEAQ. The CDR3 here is CASSSRLAATYNEQFF. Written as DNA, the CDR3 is TGTGCCAGCAGCTCCCGACTAGCGGCTACCTACAATGAGCAGTTCTTC. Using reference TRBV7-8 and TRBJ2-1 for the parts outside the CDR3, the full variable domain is GAGVSQSPRYKVAKRGQDVALRCDPISGHVSLFWYQQALGQGPEFLTYFQNEAQLDKSGLPSDRFFAERPEGSVSTLKIQRTQQEDSAVYLCASSSRLAATYNEQFFGPGTRLTVL.

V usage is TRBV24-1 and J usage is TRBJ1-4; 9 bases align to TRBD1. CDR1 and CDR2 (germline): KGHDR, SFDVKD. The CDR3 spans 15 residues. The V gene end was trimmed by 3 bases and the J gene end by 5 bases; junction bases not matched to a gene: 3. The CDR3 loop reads CATSDPGTGNEKLFF. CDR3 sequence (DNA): TGTGCCACCAGTGATCCGGGGACAGGGAATGAAAAACTGTTTTTT.

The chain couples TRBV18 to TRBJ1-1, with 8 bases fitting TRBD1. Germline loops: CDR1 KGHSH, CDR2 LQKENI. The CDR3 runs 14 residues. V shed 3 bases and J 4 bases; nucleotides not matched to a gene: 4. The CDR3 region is CASSPGQGSTEAFF. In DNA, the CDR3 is TGTGCCAGCTCACCTGGACAGGGCAGCACTGAAGCTTTCTTT.

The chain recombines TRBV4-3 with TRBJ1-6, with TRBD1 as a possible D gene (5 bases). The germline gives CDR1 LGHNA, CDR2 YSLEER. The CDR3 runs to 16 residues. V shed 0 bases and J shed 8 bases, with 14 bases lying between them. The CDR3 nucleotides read TGCGCCAGCAGCCAAGATTGGGGCGGTGGGTATTCACCCCTCCACTTT. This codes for CASSQDWGGGYSPLHF.

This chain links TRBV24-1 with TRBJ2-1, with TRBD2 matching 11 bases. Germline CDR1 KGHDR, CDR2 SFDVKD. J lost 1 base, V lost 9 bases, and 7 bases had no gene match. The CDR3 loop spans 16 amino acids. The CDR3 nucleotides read TGTGCCACCCAACCTAGCGGGAGGCCATCCTACAATGAGCAGTTCTTC. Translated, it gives CATQPSGRPSYNEQFF.

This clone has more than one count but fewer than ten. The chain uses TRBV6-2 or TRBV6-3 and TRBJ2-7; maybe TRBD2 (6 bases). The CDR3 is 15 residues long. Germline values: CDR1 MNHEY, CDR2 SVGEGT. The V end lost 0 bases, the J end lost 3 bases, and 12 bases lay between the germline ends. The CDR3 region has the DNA TGTGCCAGCAGTTACTCGAGTCCTAGCGTCTACGAGCAGTACTTC. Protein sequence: CASSYSSPSVYEQYF.

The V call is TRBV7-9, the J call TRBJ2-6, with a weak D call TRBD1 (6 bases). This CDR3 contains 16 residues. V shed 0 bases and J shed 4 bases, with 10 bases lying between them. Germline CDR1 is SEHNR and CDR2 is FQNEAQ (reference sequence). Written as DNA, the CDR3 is TGTGCCAGCAGCTTAGCACAGGGTAGCGGGGCCAACGTCCTGACTTTC. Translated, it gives CASSLAQGSGANVLTF.

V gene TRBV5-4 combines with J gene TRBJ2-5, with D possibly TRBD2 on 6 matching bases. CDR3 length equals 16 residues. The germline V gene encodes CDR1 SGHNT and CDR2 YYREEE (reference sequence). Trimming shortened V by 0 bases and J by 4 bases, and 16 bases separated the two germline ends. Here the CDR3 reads CASSLEATEGLETQYF. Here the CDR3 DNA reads TGTGCCAGCAGCTTGGAAGCTACGGAGGGGTTAGAGACCCAGTACTTC.

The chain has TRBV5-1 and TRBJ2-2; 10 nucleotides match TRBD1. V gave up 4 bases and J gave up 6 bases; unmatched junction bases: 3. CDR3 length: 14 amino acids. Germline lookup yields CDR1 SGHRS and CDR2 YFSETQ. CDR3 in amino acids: CASSRDRGAGELFF. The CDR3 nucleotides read TGCGCCAGCAGCCGGGACAGGGGCGCCGGGGAGCTGTTTTTT.